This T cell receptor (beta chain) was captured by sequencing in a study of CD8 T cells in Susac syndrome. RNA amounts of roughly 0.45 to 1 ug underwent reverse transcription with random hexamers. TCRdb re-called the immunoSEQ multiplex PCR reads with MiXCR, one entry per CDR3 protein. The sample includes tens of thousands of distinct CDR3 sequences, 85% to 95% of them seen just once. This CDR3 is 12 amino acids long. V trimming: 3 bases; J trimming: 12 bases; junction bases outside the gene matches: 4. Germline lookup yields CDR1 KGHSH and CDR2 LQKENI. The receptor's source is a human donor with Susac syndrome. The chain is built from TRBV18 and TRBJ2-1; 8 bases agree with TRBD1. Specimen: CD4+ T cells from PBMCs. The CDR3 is CASSPDTGGQFF. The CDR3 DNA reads TGTGCCAGCTCACCTGATACAGGGGGGCAGTTCTTC.